Following are 23 T cell receptor beta chains from one sample sequenced in a study of T cell changes during pregnancy in multiple sclerosis. Method: immunoSEQ multiplex PCR; TCRdb's copy keeps in-frame clones and lacks some. The table includes tens of thousands of clones, 80% to 90% detected once. The sequencing here drew on CD4+ T cells from peripheral blood mononuclear cells, taken in the third trimester of pregnancy. These receptors were obtained from a female donor with multiple sclerosis, enrolled in a pregnancy study.

CDR3 DNA: TGTGCCAGCAGCCCACGTACAGGGGGTACGCAGTATTTT. This gives the protein CASSPRTGGTQYF. The genes are TRBV11-2 and TRBJ2-3, with TRBD1 matching over 8 bases. This CDR3 has 13 amino acids. Germline V CDR1 and CDR2: SGHAT, FQNNGV. V shed 5 bases, J shed 8 bases, and the junction held 6 bases outside the gene matches.

The rearrangement uses TRBV2 and TRBJ2-3; the D is unclear. Germline lookup yields CDR1 SNHLY and CDR2 FYNNEI. Trimming took off 2 bases at V and 3 bases at J, with 3 bases between the two ends. The CDR3 loop spans 12 amino acids. In DNA form, the CDR3 reads TGTGCCAGCAGTGAATCGACAGATACGCAGTATTTT. This gives the protein CASSESTDTQYF.

The chain carries TRBV18 and TRBJ1-1; tentative D call: TRBD1 (6 bases). The V end lost 1 base, the J end lost 1 base, and 13 bases lay between the germline ends. The CDR3 loop spans 16 amino acids. CDR1 and CDR2 from the germline V gene are KGHSH and LQKENI. As DNA, the CDR3 is TGTGCCAGCTCACCACTTCAGGGGAGTGGGAACACTGAAGCTTTCTTT. This gives the protein CASSPLQGSGNTEAFF.

J is TRBJ1-2 and V is TRBV29-1, with 8 bases fitting TRBD1. Unmatched junction bases numbered 14, after V lost 3 bases and J lost 8 bases. The CDR3 totals 15 residues. The germline V gene encodes CDR1 SQVTM and CDR2 ANQGSEA. CDR3 in amino acids: CSVEKDPGGAGGYTF. As DNA, the CDR3 is TGCAGCGTTGAGAAAGATCCAGGGGGCGCGGGAGGCTACACCTTC.

The chain carries TRBV5-1 and TRBJ2-3; the D is unclear. The CDR3 consists of 14 residues. Trimming stripped 2 bases from V and 3 bases from J, with 10 bases between. The germline V gene encodes CDR1 SGHRS and CDR2 YFSETQ. The CDR3 coding sequence is TGCGCCAGCAGCTTCGTCCCGGGTACAGATACGCAGTATTTT. Its protein is CASSFVPGTDTQYF. The full variable domain, its missing parts supplied by reference TRBV5-1 and TRBJ2-3, is KAGVTQTPRYLIKTRGQQVTLSCSPISGHRSVSWYQQTPGQGLQFLFEYFSETQRNKGNFPGRFSGRQFSNSRSEMNVSTLELGDSALYLCASSFVPGTDTQYFGPGTRLTVL.

V gene TRBV6-5 combines with J gene TRBJ1-3, with a weak D call TRBD1 (6 bases). Trimming took off 4 bases at V and 2 bases at J, with 9 bases between the two ends. This CDR3 has 14 amino acids. Germline CDR1 reads MNHEY; CDR2 reads SVGAGI. CDR3 coding DNA: TGTGCCAGCAGTTTGGGGACAACTGGAAACACCATATATTTT. This codes for CASSLGTTGNTIYF.

The chain carries TRBV4-1 and TRBJ2-3; 11 nucleotides line up with TRBD2. Germline V gives CDR1 MGHRA, CDR2 YSYEKL. V dropped 0 bases and J dropped 2; count of bases not matched to a gene: 7. The CDR3 runs to 18 residues. For the CDR3, the DNA is TGCGCCAGCAGCCAAGATCGTGTAGCGGGGGGGCCCACAGATACGCAGTATTTT. This gives the protein CASSQDRVAGGPTDTQYF.

This sequence joins TRBV7-6 and TRBJ2-2; D gene uncertain. This CDR3 has 15 amino acids. Germline CDR1 and CDR2: SGHVS and FNYEAQ. V was trimmed by 5 bases and J by 1 base, leaving 11 bases between them. CDR3: CASSQQPGNTGELFF. In DNA, the CDR3 is TGTGCCAGCAGCCAGCAGCCAGGGAACACCGGGGAGCTGTTTTTT.

This chain joins TRBV5-6 and TRBJ1-1; weak D call: TRBD1 (6 bases). Germline CDR1 SGHDT, CDR2 YYEEEE. CDR3 length equals 13 residues. V was clipped by 4 bases and J by 5 bases, with 12 bases between them. Here the CDR3 DNA reads TGTGCCAGCAGCCCCAGTGACAGGACTGAAGCTTTCTTT. Protein: CASSPSDRTEAFF.

This chain links TRBV6-5 with TRBJ2-7; possibly TRBD2 for D (6 bases). Germline V gene sequence: CDR1 MNHEY, CDR2 SVGAGI. V dropped 0 bases and J dropped 4 bases, with 10 bases sitting between them. The CDR3 totals 14 residues. The DNA of the CDR3 is TGTGCCAGCAGTTACTCGACCGGGACTTACGAGCAGTACTTC. It codes for CASSYSTGTYEQYF.

This chain links TRBV10-3 with TRBJ1-2; 9 bases line up with TRBD1. The CDR3 loop spans 15 amino acids. The trim removed 6 bases at V and 8 bases at J, leaving 13 bases unmatched. Germline assignment: CDR1 ENHRY and CDR2 SYGVKD. CDR3 in amino acids: CAIRSLKQGAKGYTF. CDR3 coding DNA: TGTGCCATCAGGAGCCTAAAACAGGGGGCTAAAGGCTACACCTTC.

The V and J genes are TRBV5-6 and TRBJ2-1; 7 nucleotides align to TRBD1. Trimming took 2 bases from V and 8 from J; bases not matched to a gene: 10. The CDR3 is made up of 15 amino acids. Germline V gene sequence: CDR1 SGHDT, CDR2 YYEEEE. The CDR3 nucleotides are TGTGCCAGCAGCTTTACCTTCACAGGGGCCGATGAGCAGTTCTTC. Translated: CASSFTFTGADEQFF.

The chain employs TRBV19 and TRBJ1-1; 7 bases agree with TRBD1. V lost 5 bases to trimming and J lost 1 base; unmatched junction nucleotides: 7. The CDR3 has 15 residues. Looked up from germline, CDR1 is LNHDA and CDR2 is SQIVND (reference sequence). The CDR3 reads CASSPGQAGNTEAFF. The CDR3 nucleotides read TGTGCCAGTAGTCCCGGACAGGCCGGGAACACTGAAGCTTTCTTT.

The V and J genes are TRBV5-1 and TRBJ1-1; D ambiguous. CDR1 is SGHRS, CDR2 YFSETQ, per germline. This CDR3 is built from 14 residues. Trimming removed 2 bases from V and 0 bases from J, with 8 bases in between. The CDR3 DNA is TGCGCCAGCAGCTTAACAGTTATGAACACTGAAGCTTTCTTT. Translated, it gives CASSLTVMNTEAFF.

The rearrangement joins TRBV7-9 to TRBJ1-1; TRBD1 is a possible D gene (6 bases). V was clipped by 5 bases and J by 1 base, with 20 bases between them. The CDR3 consists of 17 residues. In germline, CDR1 is SEHNR, CDR2 FQNEAQ (reference sequence). The CDR3 spells CASSQGQLVTRNTEAFF. In DNA, the CDR3 is TGTGCCAGCAGCCAAGGACAGCTAGTCACCCGGAACACTGAAGCTTTCTTT.

In nucleotides, the CDR3 is TGTGCCAGCAGCTTAGGGACAGGGGGCAGCGAGCAGTACTTC. Its protein is CASSLGTGGSEQYF. This chain joins TRBV7-2 and TRBJ2-7; 11 positions agree with TRBD1. The germline V gene has CDR1 SGHTA and CDR2 FQGNSA. V was clipped by 1 base and J by 6 bases; unmatched bases: 2. This CDR3 region has 14 residues. Filled out from reference TRBV7-2 and TRBJ2-7, the complete variable domain reads GAGVSQSPSNKVTEKGKDVELRCDPISGHTALYWYRQSLGQGLEFLIYFQGNSAPDKSGLPSDRFSAERTGGSVSTLTIQRTQQEDSAVYLCASSLGTGGSEQYFGPGTRLTVT.

V usage is TRBV18 and J usage is TRBJ1-1; TRBD1 might be the D (6 bases). Trimming removed 2 bases from V and 1 base from J, with 14 bases in between. The length of the CDR3 is 16 residues. Germline V gene data show CDR1 as KGHSH and CDR2 as LQKENI. The CDR3 sequence: CASSPNEGDWNTEAFF. CDR3 coding DNA: TGTGCCAGCTCACCAAACGAGGGGGATTGGAACACTGAAGCTTTCTTT.

V usage is TRBV11-3 and J usage is TRBJ2-2; weak D call: TRBD1 (6 bases). Between the trimmed V and J ends, which lost 1 base and 5 bases, there was a span of 8 bases. Germline V gene data show CDR1 as SGHNT and CDR2 as YENEEA. The length of the CDR3 is 14 residues. The CDR3 DNA follows: TGTGCCAGCAGCTTAGGGACAGAGACCGGGGAGCTGTTTTTT. Amino acids: CASSLGTETGELFF.

The chain has TRBV7-8 and TRBJ1-1, with unresolved D. The germline CDR1 and CDR2 sequences are SGHVS and FQNEAQ. CDR3 length equals 15 residues. V lost 6 bases and J lost 2, with 16 bases in between. The CDR3 loop is CASSQPGWVNTEAFF. CDR3 nucleotides: TGTGCCAGCAGTCAGCCGGGGTGGGTAAACACTGAAGCTTTCTTT.

The CDR3 reads CASSEGSGSYGYTF. The CDR3 nucleotides are TGCGCCAGCAGTGAGGGGAGCGGAAGCTATGGCTACACCTTC. The V and J genes are TRBV10-1 and TRBJ1-2; no reliable D call. CDR3 length: 14 amino acids. V was shortened by 2 bases and J by 4 bases, with 11 bases between the two germline ends. Germline V gene lookup returns CDR1 WNHNN and CDR2 SYGVQD (reference sequence).

CDR3 residues: CASSLSQGGRDEQYF. DNA for the CDR3: TGTGCCAGCAGCTTAAGCCAGGGTGGTAGAGACGAGCAGTACTTC. V usage is TRBV7-3 and J usage is TRBJ2-7; possibly TRBD1 for D (5 bases). Germline V gene sequence: CDR1 SGHTA, CDR2 FQGTGA. The V and J ends lost 1 base and 5 bases respectively, with 15 bases between them. The length of the CDR3 is 15 residues. Based on the CDR3 plus reference TRBV7-3 and TRBJ2-7, the full variable domain is GAGVSQTPSNKVTEKGKYVELRCDPISGHTALYWYRQSLGQGPEFLIYFQGTGAADDSGLPNDRFFAVRPEGSVSTLKIQRTERGDSAVYLCASSLSQGGRDEQYFGPGTRLTVT.

The genes are TRBV7-9 and TRBJ1-1; D not certain. This CDR3 contains 17 residues. With 1 base removed from V and 4 bases from J, the gap between germline ends came to 19 bases. Germline CDR1 SEHNR, CDR2 FQNEAQ (reference sequence). The CDR3 sequence is CASSLGSLRGRGTEAFF. CDR3 in DNA: TGTGCCAGCAGCTTAGGATCTCTGCGTGGGCGTGGCACTGAAGCTTTCTTT.

CDR3 protein: CASSFLAALAGATDTQYF. CDR3 nucleotides: TGTGCCAGCAGCTTCCTTGCCGCACTAGCGGGAGCAACAGATACGCAGTATTTT. V and J are TRBV5-6 and TRBJ2-3; TRBD2 agrees at 11 bases. Trimming removed 2 bases from V and 3 bases from J; junction bases left unmatched: 11. This CDR3 has 18 residues. Germline CDR1 and CDR2: SGHDT and YYEEEE.